This TCR beta chain emerged from a study of technical replicates of blood from a handful of donors. There are 15 residues in the CDR3. Germline V gene data show CDR1 as MDHEN and CDR2 as SYDVKM. Germline trimming cut 2 bases from V and 8 bases from J; bases unmatched to any gene: 4. Profiled with immunoSEQ multiplex PCR; TCRdb holds only in-frame clones, not every one. There are 70,000 to 95,000 clones in the sample; just under 95% occur only once, and about 0.25% lies in the top ten. V is TRBV28 and J is TRBJ2-1, with 12 bases that match TRBD1. This TCR derives from a human donor in good health. Sequencing was carried out using T cells isolated from PBMCs. As DNA, the CDR3 is TGTGCCAGCAGTTTAAGCGGGACAGGGGGCTATGAGCAGTTCTTC. The encoded protein is CASSLSGTGGYEQFF. The full variable domain, completed using reference TRBV28 and TRBJ2-1, is DVKVTQSSRYLVKRTGEKVFLECVQDMDHENMFWYRQDPGLGLRLIYFSYDVKMKEKGDIPEGYSVSREKKERFSLILESASTNQTSMYLCASSLSGTGGYEQFFGPGTRLTVL.